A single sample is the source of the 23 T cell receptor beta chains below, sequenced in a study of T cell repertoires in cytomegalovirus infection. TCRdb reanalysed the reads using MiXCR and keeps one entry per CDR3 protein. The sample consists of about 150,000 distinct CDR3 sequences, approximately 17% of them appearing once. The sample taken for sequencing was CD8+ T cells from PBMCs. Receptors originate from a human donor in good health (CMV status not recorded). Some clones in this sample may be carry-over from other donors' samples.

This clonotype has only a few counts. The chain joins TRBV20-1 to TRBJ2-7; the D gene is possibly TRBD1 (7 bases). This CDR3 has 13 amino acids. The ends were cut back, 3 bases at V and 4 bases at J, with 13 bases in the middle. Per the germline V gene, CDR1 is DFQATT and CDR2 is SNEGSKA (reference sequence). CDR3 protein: CSARSSGGYEQYF. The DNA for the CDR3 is TGCAGTGCTAGGTCCTCAGGGGGGTACGAGCAGTACTTC.

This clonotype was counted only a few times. The CDR3 DNA sequence: TGTGCCAGCAGCTTCGGACGGGGATTCTCCTACGAGCAGTACTTC. Translated, it gives CASSFGRGFSYEQYF. The chain has TRBV7-6 and TRBJ2-7, with D maybe TRBD2 (5 bases). The V gene's germline CDR1 is SGHVS and CDR2 FNYEAQ. The CDR3 runs 15 residues. V was cut by 3 bases and J by 0 bases, with 12 bases left in between.

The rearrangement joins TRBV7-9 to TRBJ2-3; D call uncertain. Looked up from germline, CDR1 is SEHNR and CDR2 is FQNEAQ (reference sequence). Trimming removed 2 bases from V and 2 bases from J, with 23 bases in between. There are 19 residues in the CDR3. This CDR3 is CASSLFPHEDQDHTDTQYF. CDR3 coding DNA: TGTGCCAGCAGCTTATTCCCCCACGAAGACCAGGATCACACAGATACGCAGTATTTT.

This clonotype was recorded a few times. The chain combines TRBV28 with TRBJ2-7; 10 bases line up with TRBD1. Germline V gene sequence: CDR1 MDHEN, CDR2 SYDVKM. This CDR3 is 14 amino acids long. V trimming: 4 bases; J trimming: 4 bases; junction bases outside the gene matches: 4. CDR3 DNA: TGTGCCAGCAGTTCCGACAGGGGGCGGTACGAGCAGTACTTC. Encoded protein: CASSSDRGRYEQYF.

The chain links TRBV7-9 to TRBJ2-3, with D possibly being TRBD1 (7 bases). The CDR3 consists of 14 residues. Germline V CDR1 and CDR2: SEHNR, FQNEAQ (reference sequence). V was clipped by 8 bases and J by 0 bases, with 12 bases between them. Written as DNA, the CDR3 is TGTGCCAGCGGAGGGGGCACTAGCACAGATACGCAGTATTTT. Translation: CASGGGTSTDTQYF.

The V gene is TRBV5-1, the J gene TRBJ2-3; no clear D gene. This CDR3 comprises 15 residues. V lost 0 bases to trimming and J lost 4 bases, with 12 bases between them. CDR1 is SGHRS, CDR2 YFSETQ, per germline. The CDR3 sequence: CASSLDTGPADTQYF. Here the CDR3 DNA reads TGCGCCAGCAGCTTGGACACCGGGCCGGCAGATACGCAGTATTTT. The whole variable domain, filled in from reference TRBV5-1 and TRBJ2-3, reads KAGVTQTPRYLIKTRGQQVTLSCSPISGHRSVSWYQQTPGQGLQFLFEYFSETQRNKGNFPGRFSGRQFSNSRSEMNVSTLELGDSALYLCASSLDTGPADTQYFGPGTRLTVL.

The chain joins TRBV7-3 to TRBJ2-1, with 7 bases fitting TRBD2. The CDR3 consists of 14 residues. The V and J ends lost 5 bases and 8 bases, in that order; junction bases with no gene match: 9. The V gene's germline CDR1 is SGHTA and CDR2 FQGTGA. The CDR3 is CASSHGGSGYEQFF. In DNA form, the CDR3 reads TGTGCCAGCAGCCATGGCGGGAGTGGCTATGAGCAGTTCTTC. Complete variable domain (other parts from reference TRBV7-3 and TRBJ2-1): GAGVSQTPSNKVTEKGKYVELRCDPISGHTALYWYRQSLGQGPEFLIYFQGTGAADDSGLPNDRFFAVRPEGSVSTLKIQRTERGDSAVYLCASSHGGSGYEQFFGPGTRLTVL.

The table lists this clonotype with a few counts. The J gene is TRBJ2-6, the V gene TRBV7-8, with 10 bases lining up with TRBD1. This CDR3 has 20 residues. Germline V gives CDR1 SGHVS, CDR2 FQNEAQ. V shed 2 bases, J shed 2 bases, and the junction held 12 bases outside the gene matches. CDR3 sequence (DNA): TGTGCCAGCAGCTTACGGACAGGGGGGGTTGTGCCGGCTGGGGCCAACGTCCTGACTTTC. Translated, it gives CASSLRTGGVVPAGANVLTF.

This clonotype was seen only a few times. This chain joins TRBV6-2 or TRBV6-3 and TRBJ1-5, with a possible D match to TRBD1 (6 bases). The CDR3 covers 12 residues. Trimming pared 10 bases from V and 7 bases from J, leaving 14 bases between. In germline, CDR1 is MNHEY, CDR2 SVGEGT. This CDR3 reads CATTQGRQPQHF. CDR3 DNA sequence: TGTGCCACAACACAGGGAAGACAGCCCCAGCATTTT.

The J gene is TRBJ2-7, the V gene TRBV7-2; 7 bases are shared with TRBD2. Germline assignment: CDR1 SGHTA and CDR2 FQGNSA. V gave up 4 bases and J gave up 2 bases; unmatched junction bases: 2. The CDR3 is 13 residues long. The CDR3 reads CASSSAGAYEQYF. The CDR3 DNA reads TGTGCCAGCAGCTCCGCGGGGGCCTACGAGCAGTACTTC.

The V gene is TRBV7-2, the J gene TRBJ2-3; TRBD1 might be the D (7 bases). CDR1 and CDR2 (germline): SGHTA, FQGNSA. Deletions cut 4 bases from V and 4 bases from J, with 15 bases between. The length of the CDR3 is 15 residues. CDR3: CASSSGGGGADTQYF. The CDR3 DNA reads TGTGCCAGCAGCTCCGGCGGAGGGGGCGCAGATACGCAGTATTTT.

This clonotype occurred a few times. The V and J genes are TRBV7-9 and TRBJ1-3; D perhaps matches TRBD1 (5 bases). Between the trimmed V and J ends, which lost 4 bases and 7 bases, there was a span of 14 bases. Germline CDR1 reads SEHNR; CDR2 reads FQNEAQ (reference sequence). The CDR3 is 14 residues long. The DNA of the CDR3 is TGTGCCAGCAGCTCGACTTCTGGGGCCAACACCATATATTTT. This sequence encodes CASSSTSGANTIYF.

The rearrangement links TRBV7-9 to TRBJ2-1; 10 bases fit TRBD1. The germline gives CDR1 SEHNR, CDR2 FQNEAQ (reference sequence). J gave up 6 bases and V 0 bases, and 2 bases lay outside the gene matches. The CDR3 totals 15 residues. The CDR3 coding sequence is TGTGCCAGCAGCTTAGCTCGGACAGGGGGCAATGAGCAGTTCTTC. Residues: CASSLARTGGNEQFF.

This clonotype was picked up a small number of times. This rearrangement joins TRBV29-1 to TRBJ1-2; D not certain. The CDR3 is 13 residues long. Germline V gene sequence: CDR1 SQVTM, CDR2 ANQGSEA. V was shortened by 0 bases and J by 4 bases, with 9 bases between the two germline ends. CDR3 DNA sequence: TGCAGCGTTGAAGATGGTGGTATCTATGGCTACACCTTC. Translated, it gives CSVEDGGIYGYTF.

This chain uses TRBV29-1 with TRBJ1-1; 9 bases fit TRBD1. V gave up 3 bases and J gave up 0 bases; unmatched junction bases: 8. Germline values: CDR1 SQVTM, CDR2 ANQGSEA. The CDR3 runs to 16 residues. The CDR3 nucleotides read TGCAGCGTTGATTGGGACAGGGACCCTATGAACACTGAAGCTTTCTTT. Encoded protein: CSVDWDRDPMNTEAFF.

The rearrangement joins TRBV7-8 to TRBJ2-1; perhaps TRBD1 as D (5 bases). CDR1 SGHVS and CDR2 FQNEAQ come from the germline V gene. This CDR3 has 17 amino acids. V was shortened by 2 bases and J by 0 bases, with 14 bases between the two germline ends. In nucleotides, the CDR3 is TGTGCCAGCAGCTTATATCTTCAGGGCAGCTCCTACAATGAGCAGTTCTTC. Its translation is CASSLYLQGSSYNEQFF.

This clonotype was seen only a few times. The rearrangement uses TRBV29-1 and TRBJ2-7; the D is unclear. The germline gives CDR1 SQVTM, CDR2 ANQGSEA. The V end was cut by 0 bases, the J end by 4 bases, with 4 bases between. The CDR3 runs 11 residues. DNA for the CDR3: TGCAGCGTTGAAGATTCGTACGAGCAGTACTTC. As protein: CSVEDSYEQYF.

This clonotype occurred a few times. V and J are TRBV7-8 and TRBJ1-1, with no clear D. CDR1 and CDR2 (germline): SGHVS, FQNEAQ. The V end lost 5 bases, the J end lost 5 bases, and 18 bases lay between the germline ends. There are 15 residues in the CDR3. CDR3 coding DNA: TGTGCCAGCAGCCCAGCCGGAAGGGCGCGGACTGAAGCTTTCTTT. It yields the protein CASSPAGRARTEAFF. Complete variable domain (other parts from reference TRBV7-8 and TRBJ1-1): GAGVSQSPRYKVAKRGQDVALRCDPISGHVSLFWYQQALGQGPEFLTYFQNEAQLDKSGLPSDRFFAERPEGSVSTLKIQRTQQEDSAVYLCASSPAGRARTEAFFGQGTRLTVV.

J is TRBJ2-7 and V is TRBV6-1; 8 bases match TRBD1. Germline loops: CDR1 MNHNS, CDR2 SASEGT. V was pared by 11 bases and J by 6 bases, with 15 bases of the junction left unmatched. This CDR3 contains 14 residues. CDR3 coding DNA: TGTGCCGCCATGGGAAACAGGGGGACCCGCGAGCAGTACTTC. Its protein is CAAMGNRGTREQYF.

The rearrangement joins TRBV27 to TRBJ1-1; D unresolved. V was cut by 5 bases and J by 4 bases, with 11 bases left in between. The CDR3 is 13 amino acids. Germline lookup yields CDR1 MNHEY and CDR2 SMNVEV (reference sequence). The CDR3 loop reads CASSPRVGTEAFF. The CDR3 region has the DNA TGTGCCAGCAGTCCCAGAGTAGGCACTGAAGCTTTCTTT.

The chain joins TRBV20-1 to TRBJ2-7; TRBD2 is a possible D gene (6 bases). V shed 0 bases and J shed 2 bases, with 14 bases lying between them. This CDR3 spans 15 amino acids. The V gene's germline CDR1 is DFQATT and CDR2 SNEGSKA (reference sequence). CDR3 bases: TGCAGTGCTAGAGATATTGGCGGAGGGACCTACGAGCAGTACTTC. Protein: CSARDIGGGTYEQYF.

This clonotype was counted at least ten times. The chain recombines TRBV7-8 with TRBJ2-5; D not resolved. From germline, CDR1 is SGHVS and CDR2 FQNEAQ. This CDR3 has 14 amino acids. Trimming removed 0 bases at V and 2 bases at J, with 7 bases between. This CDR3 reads CASSLAGKQETQYF. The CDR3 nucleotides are TGTGCCAGCAGCTTAGCAGGGAAGCAAGAGACCCAGTACTTC.

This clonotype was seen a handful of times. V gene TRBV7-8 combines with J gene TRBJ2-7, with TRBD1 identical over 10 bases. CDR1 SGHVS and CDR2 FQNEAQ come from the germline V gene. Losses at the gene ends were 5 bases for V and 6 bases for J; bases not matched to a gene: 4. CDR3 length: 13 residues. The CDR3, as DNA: TGTGCCAGCAGCCACCGACAGGGGGCCGAGCAGTACTTC. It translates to CASSHRQGAEQYF.